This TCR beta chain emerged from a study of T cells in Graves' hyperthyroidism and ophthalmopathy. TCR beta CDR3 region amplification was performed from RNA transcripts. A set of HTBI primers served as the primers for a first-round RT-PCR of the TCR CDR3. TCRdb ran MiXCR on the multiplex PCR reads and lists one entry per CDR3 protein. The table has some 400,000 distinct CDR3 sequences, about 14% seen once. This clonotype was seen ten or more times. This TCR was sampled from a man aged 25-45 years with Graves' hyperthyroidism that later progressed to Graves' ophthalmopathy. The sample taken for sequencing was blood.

CDR3 nucleotides: TGTGCTAGTGGTCTAACAGGGGGAACTTACGAGCAGTACTTC. The encoded protein is CASGLTGGTYEQYF. This chain joins TRBV12-5 and TRBJ2-7; 8 positions match TRBD1. Germline V gives CDR1 LGHNT, CDR2 FRNRAP. The CDR3 has 14 residues. The V and J ends lost 5 bases and 4 bases, in that order; junction bases with no gene match: 7.